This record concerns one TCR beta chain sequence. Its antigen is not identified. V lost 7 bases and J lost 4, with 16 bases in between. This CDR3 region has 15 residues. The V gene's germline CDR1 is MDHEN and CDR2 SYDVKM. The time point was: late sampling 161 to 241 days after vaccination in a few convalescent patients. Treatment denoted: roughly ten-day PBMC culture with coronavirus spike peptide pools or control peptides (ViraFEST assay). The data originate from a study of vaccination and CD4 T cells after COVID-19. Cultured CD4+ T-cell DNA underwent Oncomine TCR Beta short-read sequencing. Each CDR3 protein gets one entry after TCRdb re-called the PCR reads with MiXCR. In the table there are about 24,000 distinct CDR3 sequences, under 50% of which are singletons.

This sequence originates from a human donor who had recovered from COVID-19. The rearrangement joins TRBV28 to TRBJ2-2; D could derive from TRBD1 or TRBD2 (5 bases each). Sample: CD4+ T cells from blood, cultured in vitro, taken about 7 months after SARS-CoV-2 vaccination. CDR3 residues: CASIGGGLSTGELFF. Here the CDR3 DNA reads TGTGCCAGCATAGGTGGGGGTCTTTCCACCGGGGAGCTGTTTTTT.